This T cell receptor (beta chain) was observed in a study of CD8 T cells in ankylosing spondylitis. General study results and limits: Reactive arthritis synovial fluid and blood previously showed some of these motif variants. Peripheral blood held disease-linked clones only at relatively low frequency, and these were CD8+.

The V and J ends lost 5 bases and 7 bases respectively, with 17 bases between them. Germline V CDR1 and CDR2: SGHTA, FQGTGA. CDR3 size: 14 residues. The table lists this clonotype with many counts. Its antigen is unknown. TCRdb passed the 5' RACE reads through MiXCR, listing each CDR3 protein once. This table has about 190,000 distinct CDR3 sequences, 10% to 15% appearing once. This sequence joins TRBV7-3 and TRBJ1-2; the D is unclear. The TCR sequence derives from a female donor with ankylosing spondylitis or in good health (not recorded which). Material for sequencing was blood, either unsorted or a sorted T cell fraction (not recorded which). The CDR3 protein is CASSPTWDASGYTF. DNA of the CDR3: TGTGCCAGCAGCCCAACCTGGGATGCGAGTGGCTACACCTTC.